This T cell receptor (beta chain) was profiled in a study of monozygotic twins with inflammatory bowel disease. Overall study findings and caveats: Among IBD patients, TCRbeta diversity (inverse Simpson) was lower than in healthy co-twins.

Germline V gene lookup returns CDR1 DFQATT and CDR2 SNEGSKA (reference sequence). There are 19 residues in the CDR3. TCRalpha and TCRbeta cDNA went through nested PCRs of about 15 and 9 cycles, two in total. One entry per CDR3 protein, without DNA, is what TCRdb gives after re-calling the 5' RACE reads. The sample holds approximately 400,000 distinct CDR3 sequences. As concerns this clonotype: What it binds is not known.

Blood was drawn once per donor, and each sample measured 2.5 to 3 ml. Sequenced material: blood. The genes are TRBV20-1 and TRBJ2-2; TCRdb outputs TRBD1, but without DNA this stays unchecked. The source is a human donor with ulcerative colitis or Crohn's disease, or a healthy co-twin of an affected twin (not recorded which). The CDR3: CSASKLKQQGRANTGELFF.